These 29 T cell receptor beta chains came from one sample sequenced in a study of radiotherapy plus CTLA-4 blockade in lung cancer. Here immunoSEQ multiplex PCR was the method, and the copy in TCRdb shows in-frame clones only, minus some. The data hold about 24,000 clones, with 70% to 75% observed a single time. The starting material was peripheral blood, obtained from a patient treated with radiotherapy plus ipilimumab. The origin of the receptors is a human donor with non-small cell lung cancer whose response to radiotherapy plus ipilimumab could not be evaluated.

The rearrangement joins TRBV5-5 to TRBJ1-2; D not resolved. This CDR3 contains 13 residues. CDR1 and CDR2 (germline): SGHKS, YYEKEE (reference sequence). V dropped 1 base and J dropped 2 bases, with 6 bases sitting between them. DNA for the CDR3: TGTGCCAGCAGCTTGTTGCAGAACTATGGCTACACCTTC. Translated, it gives CASSLLQNYGYTF. Full variable domain (remainder filled in from reference TRBV5-5 and TRBJ1-2): DAGVTQSPTHLIKTRGQQVTLRCSPISGHKSVSWYQQVLGQGPQFIFQYYEKEERGRGNFPDRFSARQFPNYSSELNVNALLLGDSALYLCASSLLQNYGYTFGSGTRLTVV.

V is TRBV28 and J is TRBJ2-1, with D unclear. CDR1 is MDHEN, CDR2 SYDVKM, per germline. The CDR3 contains 12 residues. Between the trimmed V and J ends, which lost 6 bases and 9 bases, there was a span of 12 bases. CDR3 sequence (DNA): TGTGCCAGCAGCTTGCGGTTTCGTGAGCAGTTCTTC. It codes for CASSLRFREQFF.

The chain has TRBV2 and TRBJ1-4, with D maybe TRBD1 (5 bases). CDR1 and CDR2 (germline): SNHLY, FYNNEI. CDR3 length: 15 residues. The V end lost 5 bases, the J end lost 0 bases, and 10 bases lay between the germline ends. The CDR3 region is CASSWTGATNEKLFF. The CDR3 region has the DNA TGTGCCAGCAGTTGGACGGGGGCAACTAATGAAAAACTGTTTTTT.

The chain carries TRBV6-6 and TRBJ1-3; D remains unclear. This CDR3 has 16 amino acids. Trimming took off 6 bases at V and 0 bases at J, with 15 bases between the two ends. Germline V gene lookup returns CDR1 MNHNY and CDR2 SVGAGI (reference sequence). The chain's CDR3 is CASSLFKLSSGNTIYF. The CDR3 region has the DNA TGTGCCAGCAGCCTATTCAAACTTAGCTCTGGAAACACCATATATTTT.

J is TRBJ2-7 and V is TRBV19; possibly TRBD1 for D (5 bases). There are 15 residues in the CDR3. Germline values: CDR1 LNHDA, CDR2 SQIVND (reference sequence). Trimming left V 3 bases short and J 2 bases short, with 14 bases between. CDR3 nucleotides: TGTGCCAGTAGTATCCTCGACAGTTACCCCTACGAGCAGTACTTC. This sequence encodes CASSILDSYPYEQYF.

V is TRBV5-4 and J is TRBJ1-1, with 8 bases matching TRBD1. J was trimmed by 4 bases and V by 6 bases; bases with no gene match: 11. The CDR3 is 15 amino acids. In germline, CDR1 is SGHNT, CDR2 YYREEE (reference sequence). The CDR3 DNA sequence: TGTGCCAGCAACCTTCCGACAGGGGTCGTCACTGAAGCTTTCTTT. Amino acids: CASNLPTGVVTEAFF.

This chain links TRBV7-8 with TRBJ1-4, with D maybe TRBD1 (6 bases). Germline V gene sequence: CDR1 SGHVS, CDR2 FQNEAQ. This CDR3 has 16 amino acids. Deletions cut 5 bases from V and 0 bases from J, with 13 bases between. CDR3 DNA sequence: TGTGCCAGCAGCAGACCCGGACAGCCAACTAATGAAAAACTGTTTTTT. It codes for CASSRPGQPTNEKLFF.

The chain carries TRBV5-1 and TRBJ2-5, with D perhaps matching TRBD1 (6 bases). The length of the CDR3 is 14 residues. V shed 2 bases and J shed 4 bases, with 12 bases lying between them. The germline V gene encodes CDR1 SGHRS and CDR2 YFSETQ. The CDR3 nucleotides are TGCGCCAGCAGCTTCGGACAGCCTCCAGAGACCCAGTACTTC. Its protein is CASSFGQPPETQYF. The complete variable domain, with remaining parts taken from reference TRBV5-1 and TRBJ2-5, reads KAGVTQTPRYLIKTRGQQVTLSCSPISGHRSVSWYQQTPGQGLQFLFEYFSETQRNKGNFPGRFSGRQFSNSRSEMNVSTLELGDSALYLCASSFGQPPETQYFGPGTRLLVL.

This clone is a singleton in its sample. The chain is built from TRBV5-6 and TRBJ1-2, with 9 bases fitting TRBD1. The germline CDR1 and CDR2 sequences are SGHDT and YYEEEE. After removal of 1 base from V and 5 bases from J, the junction contained 9 bases not matched to a gene. This CDR3 is built from 16 residues. The CDR3, as DNA: TGTGCCAGCAGCTTGCCGGTACAGGGGGCGCGATATGGCTACACCTTC. Amino acids: CASSLPVQGARYGYTF.

The V gene is TRBV7-6, the J gene TRBJ2-7; tentatively, D is TRBD1 (5 bases). Trimming took 5 bases from V and 2 from J, leaving 13 bases between them. This CDR3 contains 14 residues. The germline gives CDR1 SGHVS, CDR2 FNYEAQ. CDR3: CASSVGQGPYEQYF. Written as DNA, the CDR3 is TGTGCCAGCAGCGTGGGGCAGGGTCCCTACGAGCAGTACTTC.

This clone was seen a handful of times. This chain connects TRBV4-1 to TRBJ1-5; no firm D call. Trimming pared 4 bases from V and 2 bases from J, leaving 18 bases between. Germline V gene data show CDR1 as MGHRA and CDR2 as YSYEKL. The CDR3 covers 17 residues. DNA of the CDR3: TGCGCCAGCAGCCTAACTTCCCTGCGGGGAGGCAATCAGCCCCAGCATTTT. As protein: CASSLTSLRGGNQPQHF.

The chain couples TRBV7-2 to TRBJ1-2; D is unclear. V was shortened by 4 bases and J by 0 bases, with 18 bases between the two germline ends. The CDR3 has 17 residues. Germline V gene sequence: CDR1 SGHTA, CDR2 FQGNSA. CDR3 protein: CASSYGGVERANYGYTF. The CDR3 region has the DNA TGTGCCAGCAGCTACGGCGGAGTAGAGAGAGCTAACTATGGCTACACCTTC.

The J gene is TRBJ1-1, the V gene TRBV7-2; 7 nucleotides align to TRBD1. This CDR3 spans 14 amino acids. V lost 8 bases to trimming and J lost 2 bases; unmatched junction nucleotides: 8. Germline V gives CDR1 SGHTA, CDR2 FQGNSA. For the CDR3, the DNA is TGTGCCAGCGGCCCAGGGGGACCTAACACTGAAGCTTTCTTT. As protein: CASGPGGPNTEAFF.

This clone occurred once. The chain is built from TRBV9 and TRBJ1-2; 7 bases fit TRBD1. The V gene end was trimmed by 0 bases and the J gene end by 4 bases; junction bases not matched to a gene: 3. CDR1 and CDR2 from the germline V gene are SGDLS and YYNGEE. This CDR3 is 14 amino acids long. This CDR3 is CASSVVAGGYGYTF. CDR3 bases: TGTGCCAGCAGCGTAGTTGCAGGGGGCTATGGCTACACCTTC. Filled out from reference TRBV9 and TRBJ1-2, the complete variable domain reads DSGVTQTPKHLITATGQRVTLRCSPRSGDLSVYWYQQSLDQGLQFLIQYYNGEERAKGNILERFSAQQFPDLHSELNLSSLELGDSALYFCASSVVAGGYGYTFGSGTRLTVV.

This clone was counted only a few times. The genes are TRBV2 and TRBJ1-3; a weak D match, TRBD1 (5 bases). Germline V gene data show CDR1 as SNHLY and CDR2 as FYNNEI. The V and J ends lost 3 bases and 1 base respectively, with 7 bases between them. The length of the CDR3 is 14 residues. The CDR3 here is CASSDRASGNTIYF. Written as DNA, the CDR3 is TGTGCCAGCAGTGACAGGGCGTCTGGAAACACCATATATTTT.

The V call is TRBV4-1, the J call TRBJ1-4; 8 positions agree with TRBD1. Per the germline V gene, CDR1 is MGHRA and CDR2 is YSYEKL. The V and J ends lost 4 bases and 4 bases, in that order; junction bases with no gene match: 5. The CDR3 is 15 amino acids. The CDR3 coding sequence is TGCGCCAGCAGCCTGTCCGGGACAGGTAATGAAAAACTGTTTTTT. Translating gives CASSLSGTGNEKLFF.

The genes are TRBV4-3 and TRBJ2-1; 7 nucleotides agree with TRBD2. From germline, CDR1 is LGHNA and CDR2 YSLEER. The trim removed 4 bases at V and 7 bases at J, leaving 13 bases unmatched. This CDR3 has 16 amino acids. This chain's CDR3 is CASSPHARLATNEQFF. The CDR3 coding sequence is TGCGCCAGCAGCCCTCATGCGAGACTAGCCACAAATGAGCAGTTCTTC.

Comment on this clone: The junction does not match germline at one end; this may be a read error. The chain has TRBV7-7 and TRBJ2-2; maybe TRBD2 (5 bases). CDR1 is SSHAT and CDR2 is FNYEAQ in the germline V gene (reference sequence). The CDR3 is 15 amino acids. The CDR3 region has the DNA TGTGCTAGCAGCTTAGATCGGGTCGGGGCCGGGGAGCTGTTTTTT. Translation: CASSLDRVGAGELFF.

V gene TRBV18 combines with J gene TRBJ2-1; TRBD2 agrees at 11 bases. Germline assignment: CDR1 KGHSH and CDR2 LQKENI. Losses at the gene ends were 8 bases for V and 5 bases for J; bases not matched to a gene: 5. This CDR3 region has 14 residues. The CDR3 coding sequence is TGTGCCAGCCAACTAGCGGGAGAGGACAATGAGCAGTTCTTC. Translated, it gives CASQLAGEDNEQFF. Together with reference TRBV18 and TRBJ2-1, the CDR3 gives the full variable domain: NAGVMQNPRHLVRRRGQEARLRCSPMKGHSHVYWYRQLPEEGLKFMVYLQKENIIDESGMPKERFSAEFPKEGPSILRIQQVVRGDSAAYFCASQLAGEDNEQFFGPGTRLTVL.

This clone was recorded only once. This chain uses TRBV5-3 with TRBJ2-1; 8 bases are a match to TRBD1. TRBV5-3 is placed among ORFs of uncertain function. This CDR3 region has 14 residues. V shed 0 bases and J 10 bases; nucleotides not matched to a gene: 6. This CDR3 reads CARSLANRDREQFF. The CDR3 DNA is TGTGCCAGAAGCTTGGCTAACCGGGACAGGGAGCAGTTCTTC.

CDR3 loop: CASSLYGGLLENTEAFF. The DNA of the CDR3 is TGTGCCAGCAGCTTGTATGGGGGACTACTCGAGAACACTGAAGCTTTCTTT. The chain is built from TRBV5-6 and TRBJ1-1; a weak D match, TRBD1 (5 bases). CDR3 length: 17 amino acids. V was clipped by 1 base and J by 1 base, with 17 bases between them. Per the germline V gene, CDR1 is SGHDT and CDR2 is YYEEEE.

A few counts support this clone. The chain joins TRBV19 to TRBJ1-5; D remains ambiguous. Germline lookup yields CDR1 LNHDA and CDR2 SQIVND (reference sequence). This CDR3 has 13 residues. Trimming took 7 bases from V and 6 from J, leaving 13 bases between them. The CDR3 here is CASKVRAGQPQHF. CDR3 in DNA: TGTGCCAGTAAAGTACGGGCGGGTCAGCCCCAGCATTTT.

This rearrangement joins TRBV19 to TRBJ2-7; 9 nucleotides match TRBD1. The CDR3 is 15 residues long. Germline lookup yields CDR1 LNHDA and CDR2 SQIVND (reference sequence). J gave up 3 bases and V 3 bases, and 6 bases lay outside the gene matches. The CDR3 region has the DNA TGTGCCAGTAGTATCCCGGGACAGGGCGTCTACGAGCAGTACTTC. Protein sequence: CASSIPGQGVYEQYF.

The V call is TRBV4-3, the J call TRBJ2-1; TRBD2 agrees at 12 bases. The CDR3 loop spans 15 amino acids. V trimming: 2 bases; J trimming: 8 bases; junction bases outside the gene matches: 4. Germline V gene sequence: CDR1 LGHNA, CDR2 YSLEER. CDR3 amino acids: CASSQLAGGPYEQFF. Here the CDR3 DNA reads TGCGCCAGCAGCCAACTAGCGGGAGGGCCCTATGAGCAGTTCTTC.

The chain joins TRBV6-5 to TRBJ1-2; 9 nucleotides agree with TRBD1. The CDR3 has 14 amino acids. Per the germline V gene, CDR1 is MNHEY and CDR2 is SVGAGI. The J segment lost 7 bases and the V segment lost 6 bases, leaving 9 bases of the junction unmatched. The DNA of the CDR3 is TGTGCCAGCAGCCCTCCGGGACAGGGCCGTGGCTACACCTTC. It translates to CASSPPGQGRGYTF.

This clone was seen only a few times. The chain carries TRBV28 and TRBJ2-2, with TRBD2 matching 14 bases. The V and J ends lost 6 bases and 4 bases, in that order; junction bases with no gene match: 13. CDR3 length: 19 amino acids. The V gene's germline CDR1 is MDHEN and CDR2 SYDVKM. The CDR3 nucleotides are TGTGCCAGCAGCAACAATCCCGGGACTAGCGGGAGTAGCACCGGGGAGCTGTTTTTT. The encoded protein is CASSNNPGTSGSSTGELFF.

This clone showed up just once. The genes are TRBV27 and TRBJ1-6; unclear D gene. From germline, CDR1 is MNHEY and CDR2 SMNVEV (reference sequence). Trimming removed 6 bases at V and 11 bases at J, with 23 bases between. The CDR3 has 16 amino acids. This chain's CDR3 is CASREGGSQPRTPLHF. In nucleotides, the CDR3 is TGTGCCAGCAGGGAGGGAGGGAGCCAGCCACGAACACCCCTCCACTTT.

V and J are TRBV7-8 and TRBJ2-7; 10 bases fit TRBD2. The CDR3 extends over 15 amino acids. J lost 2 bases, V lost 2 bases, and 3 bases had no gene match. The germline V gene encodes CDR1 SGHVS and CDR2 FQNEAQ. The CDR3 is CASSLTSGETYEQYF. In DNA, the CDR3 is TGTGCCAGCAGCTTAACTAGCGGGGAAACCTACGAGCAGTACTTC.

The gene calls are TRBV11-2 and TRBJ1-4; the D gene is possibly TRBD1 (6 bases). Trimming removed 7 bases at V and 0 bases at J, with 18 bases between. Looked up from germline, CDR1 is SGHAT and CDR2 is FQNNGV. This CDR3 spans 17 amino acids. Here the CDR3 DNA reads TGTGCCAGCACTCCTGCCCAGGGGACGGCAACTAATGAAAAACTGTTTTTT. Translation: CASTPAQGTATNEKLFF.